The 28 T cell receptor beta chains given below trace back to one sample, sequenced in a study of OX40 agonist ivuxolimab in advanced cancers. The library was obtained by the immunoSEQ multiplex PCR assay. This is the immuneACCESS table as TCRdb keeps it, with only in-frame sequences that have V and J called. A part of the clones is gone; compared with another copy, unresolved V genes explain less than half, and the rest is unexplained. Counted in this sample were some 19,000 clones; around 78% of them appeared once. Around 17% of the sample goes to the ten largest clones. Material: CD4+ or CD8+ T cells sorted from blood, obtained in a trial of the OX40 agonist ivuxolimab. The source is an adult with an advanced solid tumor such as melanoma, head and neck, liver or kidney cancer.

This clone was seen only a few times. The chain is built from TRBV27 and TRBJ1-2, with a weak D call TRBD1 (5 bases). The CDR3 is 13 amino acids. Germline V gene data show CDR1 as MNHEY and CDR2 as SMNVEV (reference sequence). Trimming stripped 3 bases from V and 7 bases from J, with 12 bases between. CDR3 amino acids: CASSLSGGSGYTF. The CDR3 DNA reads TGTGCCAGCAGTTTGAGCGGGGGGTCTGGCTACACCTTC.

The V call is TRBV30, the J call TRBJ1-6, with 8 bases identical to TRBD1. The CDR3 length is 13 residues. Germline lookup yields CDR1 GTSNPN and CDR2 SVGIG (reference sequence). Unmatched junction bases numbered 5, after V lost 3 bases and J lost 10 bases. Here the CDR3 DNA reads TGTGCCTGGAGGATGACAGGGGAATCACCCCTCCACTTT. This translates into CAWRMTGESPLHF. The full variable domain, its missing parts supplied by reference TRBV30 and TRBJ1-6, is SQTIHQWPATLVQPVGSPLSLECTVEGTSNPNLYWYRQAAGRGLQLLFYSVGIGQISSEVPQNLSASRPQDRQFILSSKKLLLSDSGFYLCAWRMTGESPLHFGNGTRLTVT.

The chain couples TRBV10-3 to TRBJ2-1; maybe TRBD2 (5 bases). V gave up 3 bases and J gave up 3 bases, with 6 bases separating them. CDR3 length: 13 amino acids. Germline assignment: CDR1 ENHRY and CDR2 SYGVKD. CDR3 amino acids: CAISELDYNEQFF. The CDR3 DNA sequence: TGTGCCATCAGTGAACTAGACTACAATGAGCAGTTCTTC.

CDR3 loop: CAADRGSYEQYF. The CDR3 DNA reads as TGTGCCGCGGATCGTGGCTCCTACGAGCAGTACTTC. V and J are TRBV6-1 and TRBJ2-7; no reliable D call. Germline V lookup: CDR1 MNHNS, CDR2 SASEGT. This CDR3 spans 12 amino acids. V was shortened by 11 bases and J by 0 bases, with 11 bases between the two germline ends.

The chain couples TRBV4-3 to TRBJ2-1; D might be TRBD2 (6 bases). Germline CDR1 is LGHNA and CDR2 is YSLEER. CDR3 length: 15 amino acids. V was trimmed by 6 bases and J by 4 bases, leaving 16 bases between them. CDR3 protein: CASSRLASEYNEQFF. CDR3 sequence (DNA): TGCGCCAGCAGTCGTCTGGCTAGCGAGTACAATGAGCAGTTCTTC.

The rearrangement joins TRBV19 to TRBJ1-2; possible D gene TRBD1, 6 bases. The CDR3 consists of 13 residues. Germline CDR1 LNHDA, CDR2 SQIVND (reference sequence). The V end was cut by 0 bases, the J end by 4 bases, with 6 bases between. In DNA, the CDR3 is TGTGCCAGTAGTATAGACAGGGGCTATGGCTACACCTTC. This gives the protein CASSIDRGYGYTF. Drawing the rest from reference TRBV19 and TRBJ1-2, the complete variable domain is DGGITQSPKYLFRKEGQNVTLSCEQNLNHDAMYWYRQDPGQGLRLIYYSQIVNDFQKGDIAEGYSVSREKKESFPLTVTSAQKNPTAFYLCASSIDRGYGYTFGSGTRLTVV.

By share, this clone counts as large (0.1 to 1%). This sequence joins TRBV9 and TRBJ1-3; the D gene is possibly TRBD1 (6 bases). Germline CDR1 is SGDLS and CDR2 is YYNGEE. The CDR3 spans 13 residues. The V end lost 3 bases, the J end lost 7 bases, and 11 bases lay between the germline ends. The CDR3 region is CASSDNRDNTIYF. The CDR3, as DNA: TGTGCCAGCAGCGACAACAGGGACAACACCATATATTTT.

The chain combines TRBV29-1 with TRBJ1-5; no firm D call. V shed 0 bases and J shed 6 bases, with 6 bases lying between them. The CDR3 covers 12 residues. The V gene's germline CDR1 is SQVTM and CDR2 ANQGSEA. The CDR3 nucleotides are TGCAGCGTTGAAGACGGAGTTCAGCCCCAGCATTTT. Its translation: CSVEDGVQPQHF.

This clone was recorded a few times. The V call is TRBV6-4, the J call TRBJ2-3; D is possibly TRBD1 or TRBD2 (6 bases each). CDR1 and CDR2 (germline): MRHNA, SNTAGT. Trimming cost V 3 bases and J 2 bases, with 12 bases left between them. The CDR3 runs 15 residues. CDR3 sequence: CASSDTGATTDTQYF. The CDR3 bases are TGTGCCAGCAGTGATACGGGGGCGACCACAGATACGCAGTATTTT.

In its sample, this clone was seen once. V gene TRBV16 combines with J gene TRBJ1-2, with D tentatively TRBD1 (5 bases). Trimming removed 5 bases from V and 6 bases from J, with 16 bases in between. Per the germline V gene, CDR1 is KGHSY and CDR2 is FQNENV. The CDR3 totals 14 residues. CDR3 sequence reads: CASSVQGSANGYTF. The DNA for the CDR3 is TGTGCCAGCAGCGTGCAGGGAAGTGCTAATGGCTACACCTTC.

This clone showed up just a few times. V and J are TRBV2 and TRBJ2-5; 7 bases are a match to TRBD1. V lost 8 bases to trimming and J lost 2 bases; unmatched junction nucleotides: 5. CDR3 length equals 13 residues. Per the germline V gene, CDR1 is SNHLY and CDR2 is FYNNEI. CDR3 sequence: CASLRDRQETQYF. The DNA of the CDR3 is TGTGCCAGCCTCCGGGACAGACAAGAGACCCAGTACTTC.

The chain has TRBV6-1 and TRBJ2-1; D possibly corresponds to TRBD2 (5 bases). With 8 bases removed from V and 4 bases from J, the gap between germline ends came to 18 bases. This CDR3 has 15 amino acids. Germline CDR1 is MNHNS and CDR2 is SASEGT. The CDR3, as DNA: TGTGCCAGCGGTCCGAATCGGGGTATATACAATGAGCAGTTCTTC. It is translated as CASGPNRGIYNEQFF.

The CDR3 spells CASSSTGGGEQYF. The CDR3 nucleotides are TGTGCCAGCAGCTCAACAGGGGGCGGCGAGCAGTACTTC. The chain employs TRBV11-3 and TRBJ2-7; 9 nucleotides align to TRBD1. The CDR3 loop spans 13 amino acids. Per the germline V gene, CDR1 is SGHNT and CDR2 is YENEEA. The V segment lost 4 bases and the J segment 6 bases; nucleotides outside the gene matches: 4.

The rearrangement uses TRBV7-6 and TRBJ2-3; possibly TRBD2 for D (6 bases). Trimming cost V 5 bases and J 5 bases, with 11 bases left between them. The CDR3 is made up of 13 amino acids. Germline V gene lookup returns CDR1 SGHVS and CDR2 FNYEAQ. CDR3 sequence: CASSPGGVDTQYF. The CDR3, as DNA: TGTGCCAGCAGCCCCGGGGGAGTAGATACGCAGTATTTT.

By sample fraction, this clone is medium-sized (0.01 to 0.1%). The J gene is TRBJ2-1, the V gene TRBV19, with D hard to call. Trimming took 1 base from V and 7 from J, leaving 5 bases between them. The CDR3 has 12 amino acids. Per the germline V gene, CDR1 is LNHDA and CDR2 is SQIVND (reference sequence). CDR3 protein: CASSIVRNEQFF. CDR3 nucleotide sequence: TGTGCCAGTAGTATAGTGAGGAATGAGCAGTTCTTC.

This CDR3 is CASSLLPGGLGETQYF. CDR3 nucleotides: TGTGCCAGCAGCCTTCTACCGGGAGGTTTGGGGGAGACCCAGTACTTC. The rearrangement uses TRBV27 and TRBJ2-5, with TRBD2 matching 7 bases. This CDR3 has 16 residues. Per germline, CDR1 MNHEY and CDR2 SMNVEV (reference sequence). The trim removed 6 bases at V and 5 bases at J, leaving 15 bases unmatched.

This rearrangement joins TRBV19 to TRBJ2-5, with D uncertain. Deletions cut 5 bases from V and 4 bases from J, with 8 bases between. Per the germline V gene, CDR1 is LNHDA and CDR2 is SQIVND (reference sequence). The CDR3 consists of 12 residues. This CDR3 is CASSLGRETQYF. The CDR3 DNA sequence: TGTGCCAGTAGTCTGGGCAGAGAGACCCAGTACTTC.

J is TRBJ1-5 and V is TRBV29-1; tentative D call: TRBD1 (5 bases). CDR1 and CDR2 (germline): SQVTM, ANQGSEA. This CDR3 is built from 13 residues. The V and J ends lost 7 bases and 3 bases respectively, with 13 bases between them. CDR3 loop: CSGGDGYNQPQHF. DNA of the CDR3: TGCAGCGGAGGGGACGGTTACAATCAGCCCCAGCATTTT.

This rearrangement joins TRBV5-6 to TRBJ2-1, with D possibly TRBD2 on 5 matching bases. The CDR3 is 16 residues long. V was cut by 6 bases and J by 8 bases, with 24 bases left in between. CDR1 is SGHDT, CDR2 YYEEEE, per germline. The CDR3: CASTTPLSGSWDEQFF. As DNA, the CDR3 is TGTGCCAGCACCACACCTCTTAGTGGGAGTTGGGATGAGCAGTTCTTC.

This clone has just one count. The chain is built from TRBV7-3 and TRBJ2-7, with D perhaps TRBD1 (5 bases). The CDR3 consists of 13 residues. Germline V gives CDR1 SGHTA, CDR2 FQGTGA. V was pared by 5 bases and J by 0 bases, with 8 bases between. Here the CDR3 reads CASSPDISYEQYF. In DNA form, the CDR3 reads TGTGCCAGCAGCCCGGACATCTCCTACGAGCAGTACTTC.

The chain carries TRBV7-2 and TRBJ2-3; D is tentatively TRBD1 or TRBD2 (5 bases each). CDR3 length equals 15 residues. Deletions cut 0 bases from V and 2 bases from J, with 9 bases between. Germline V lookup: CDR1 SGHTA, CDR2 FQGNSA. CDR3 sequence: CASSLAGRHTDTQYF. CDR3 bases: TGTGCCAGCAGCTTAGCGGGACGGCACACAGATACGCAGTATTTT. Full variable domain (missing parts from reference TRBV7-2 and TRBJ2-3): GAGVSQSPSNKVTEKGKDVELRCDPISGHTALYWYRQSLGQGLEFLIYFQGNSAPDKSGLPSDRFSAERTGGSVSTLTIQRTQQEDSAVYLCASSLAGRHTDTQYFGPGTRLTVL.

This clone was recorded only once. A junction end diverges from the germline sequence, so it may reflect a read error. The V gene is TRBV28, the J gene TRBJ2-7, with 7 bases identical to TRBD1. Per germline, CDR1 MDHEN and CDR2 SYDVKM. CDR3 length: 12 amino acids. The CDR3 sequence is CASRTTGTARDF. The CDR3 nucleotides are TGTGCCAGCAGGACGACAGGGACAGCGAGGGACTTC.

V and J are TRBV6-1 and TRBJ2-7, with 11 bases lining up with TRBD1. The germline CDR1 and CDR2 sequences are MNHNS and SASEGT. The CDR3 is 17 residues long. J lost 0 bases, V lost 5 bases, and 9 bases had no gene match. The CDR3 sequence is CASSQGQGALISYEQYF. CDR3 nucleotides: TGTGCCAGCAGTCAAGGACAGGGGGCCTTAATCTCCTACGAGCAGTACTTC.

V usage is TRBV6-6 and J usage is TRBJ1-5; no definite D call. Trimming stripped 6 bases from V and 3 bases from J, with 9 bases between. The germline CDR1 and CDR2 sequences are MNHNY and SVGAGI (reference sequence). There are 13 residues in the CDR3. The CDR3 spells CASSAAANQPQHF. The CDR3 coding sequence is TGTGCCAGCAGCGCAGCAGCCAATCAGCCCCAGCATTTT.

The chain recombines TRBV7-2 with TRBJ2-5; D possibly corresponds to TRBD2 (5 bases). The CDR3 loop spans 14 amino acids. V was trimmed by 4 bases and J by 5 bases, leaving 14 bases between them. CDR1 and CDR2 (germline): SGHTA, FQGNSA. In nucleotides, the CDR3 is TGTGCCAGCAGCTCCCGGTGGGAGAGGGAGACCCAGTACTTC. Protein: CASSSRWERETQYF.

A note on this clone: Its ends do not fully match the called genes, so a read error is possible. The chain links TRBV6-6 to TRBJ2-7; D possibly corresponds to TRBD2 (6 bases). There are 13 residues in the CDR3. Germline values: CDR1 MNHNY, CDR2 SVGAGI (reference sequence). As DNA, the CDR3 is TGTGCCAGCAGTTGGGGGGATTGGGCAGGGAAGAACTTC. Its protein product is CASSWGDWAGKNF.

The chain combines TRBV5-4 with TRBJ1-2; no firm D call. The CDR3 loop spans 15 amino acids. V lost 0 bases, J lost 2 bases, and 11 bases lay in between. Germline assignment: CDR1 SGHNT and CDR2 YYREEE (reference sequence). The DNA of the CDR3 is TGTGCCAGCAGCTTGGTAGCAGGCACGAACTATGGCTACACCTTC. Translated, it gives CASSLVAGTNYGYTF.

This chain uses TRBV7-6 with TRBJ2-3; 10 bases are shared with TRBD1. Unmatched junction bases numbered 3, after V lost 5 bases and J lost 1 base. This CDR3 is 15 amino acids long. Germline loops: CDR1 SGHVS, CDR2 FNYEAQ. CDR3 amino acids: CASSQGTGGTDTQYF. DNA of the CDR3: TGTGCCAGCAGCCAGGGGACAGGGGGCACAGATACGCAGTATTTT.